These 3 T cell receptor beta chains share one sample of origin, sequenced in a study of CD4 T cells in relation to SARS-CoV-2 and coronaviruses. CD4+ T cells from unexposed donors were obtained before the COVID-19 pandemic (2011-2018). Isolation of CD4+ T cells took place after less than 11 days in culture. Some clones are missing from TCRdb's copy, which holds only in-frame ones; the method was immunoSEQ multiplex PCR. The sample contains almost 20,000 clones, around 81% of which appear only once. No antigen is known for these receptors. The sample taken for sequencing was CD4+ T cells from PBMCs, cultured in vitro. The receptors derive from a human donor in good health.

This sequence joins TRBV4-1 and TRBJ1-2; possible D gene TRBD1, 5 bases. Germline V gene data show CDR1 as MGHRA and CDR2 as YSYEKL. There are 12 residues in the CDR3. V lost 0 bases, J lost 7 bases, and 6 bases lay in between. CDR3 sequence: CASSQEGVGYTF. The DNA for the CDR3 is TGCGCCAGCAGCCAAGAGGGGGTTGGCTACACCTTC.

This chain connects TRBV19 to TRBJ1-1; D ambiguous. The CDR3 runs 13 residues. Germline CDR1 LNHDA, CDR2 SQIVND (reference sequence). V was cut by 7 bases and J by 1 base, with 10 bases left in between. As DNA, the CDR3 is TGTGCCAGTAACCTGACACCGAACACTGAAGCTTTCTTT. Residues: CASNLTPNTEAFF.

This clone has only one observation. This chain links TRBV7-2 with TRBJ2-3, with 12 bases matching TRBD1. Germline CDR1 is SGHTA and CDR2 is FQGNSA. The CDR3 consists of 15 residues. V trimming: 4 bases; J trimming: 7 bases; junction bases outside the gene matches: 6. This CDR3 is CASSWGDRGQNTQYF. The CDR3 DNA reads TGTGCCAGCAGCTGGGGGGACAGGGGGCAGAATACGCAGTATTTT.